This TCR beta chain comes out of a study of CD8 T cells in ankylosing spondylitis. MiXCR, applied by TCRdb to the 5' RACE reads, yields one record per CDR3 protein. Among 240,000 or so distinct CDR3 sequences listed, about 9.1% were seen once. Per the germline V gene, CDR1 is SGHTA and CDR2 is FQGNSA. The CDR3 length is 15 residues. V lost 6 bases and J 1 base, leaving 15 bases between the germline ends. This clonotype came up many times. This TCR was recovered from a male donor with ankylosing spondylitis or in good health (not recorded which). Sequencing was carried out using blood, either unsorted or a sorted T cell fraction (not recorded which). The rearrangement joins TRBV7-2 to TRBJ1-1; D might be TRBD1 (5 bases). The CDR3 here is CASRSQGERNTEAFF. Written as DNA, the CDR3 is TGTGCCAGCAGATCTCAGGGTGAAAGGAACACTGAAGCTTTCTTT.